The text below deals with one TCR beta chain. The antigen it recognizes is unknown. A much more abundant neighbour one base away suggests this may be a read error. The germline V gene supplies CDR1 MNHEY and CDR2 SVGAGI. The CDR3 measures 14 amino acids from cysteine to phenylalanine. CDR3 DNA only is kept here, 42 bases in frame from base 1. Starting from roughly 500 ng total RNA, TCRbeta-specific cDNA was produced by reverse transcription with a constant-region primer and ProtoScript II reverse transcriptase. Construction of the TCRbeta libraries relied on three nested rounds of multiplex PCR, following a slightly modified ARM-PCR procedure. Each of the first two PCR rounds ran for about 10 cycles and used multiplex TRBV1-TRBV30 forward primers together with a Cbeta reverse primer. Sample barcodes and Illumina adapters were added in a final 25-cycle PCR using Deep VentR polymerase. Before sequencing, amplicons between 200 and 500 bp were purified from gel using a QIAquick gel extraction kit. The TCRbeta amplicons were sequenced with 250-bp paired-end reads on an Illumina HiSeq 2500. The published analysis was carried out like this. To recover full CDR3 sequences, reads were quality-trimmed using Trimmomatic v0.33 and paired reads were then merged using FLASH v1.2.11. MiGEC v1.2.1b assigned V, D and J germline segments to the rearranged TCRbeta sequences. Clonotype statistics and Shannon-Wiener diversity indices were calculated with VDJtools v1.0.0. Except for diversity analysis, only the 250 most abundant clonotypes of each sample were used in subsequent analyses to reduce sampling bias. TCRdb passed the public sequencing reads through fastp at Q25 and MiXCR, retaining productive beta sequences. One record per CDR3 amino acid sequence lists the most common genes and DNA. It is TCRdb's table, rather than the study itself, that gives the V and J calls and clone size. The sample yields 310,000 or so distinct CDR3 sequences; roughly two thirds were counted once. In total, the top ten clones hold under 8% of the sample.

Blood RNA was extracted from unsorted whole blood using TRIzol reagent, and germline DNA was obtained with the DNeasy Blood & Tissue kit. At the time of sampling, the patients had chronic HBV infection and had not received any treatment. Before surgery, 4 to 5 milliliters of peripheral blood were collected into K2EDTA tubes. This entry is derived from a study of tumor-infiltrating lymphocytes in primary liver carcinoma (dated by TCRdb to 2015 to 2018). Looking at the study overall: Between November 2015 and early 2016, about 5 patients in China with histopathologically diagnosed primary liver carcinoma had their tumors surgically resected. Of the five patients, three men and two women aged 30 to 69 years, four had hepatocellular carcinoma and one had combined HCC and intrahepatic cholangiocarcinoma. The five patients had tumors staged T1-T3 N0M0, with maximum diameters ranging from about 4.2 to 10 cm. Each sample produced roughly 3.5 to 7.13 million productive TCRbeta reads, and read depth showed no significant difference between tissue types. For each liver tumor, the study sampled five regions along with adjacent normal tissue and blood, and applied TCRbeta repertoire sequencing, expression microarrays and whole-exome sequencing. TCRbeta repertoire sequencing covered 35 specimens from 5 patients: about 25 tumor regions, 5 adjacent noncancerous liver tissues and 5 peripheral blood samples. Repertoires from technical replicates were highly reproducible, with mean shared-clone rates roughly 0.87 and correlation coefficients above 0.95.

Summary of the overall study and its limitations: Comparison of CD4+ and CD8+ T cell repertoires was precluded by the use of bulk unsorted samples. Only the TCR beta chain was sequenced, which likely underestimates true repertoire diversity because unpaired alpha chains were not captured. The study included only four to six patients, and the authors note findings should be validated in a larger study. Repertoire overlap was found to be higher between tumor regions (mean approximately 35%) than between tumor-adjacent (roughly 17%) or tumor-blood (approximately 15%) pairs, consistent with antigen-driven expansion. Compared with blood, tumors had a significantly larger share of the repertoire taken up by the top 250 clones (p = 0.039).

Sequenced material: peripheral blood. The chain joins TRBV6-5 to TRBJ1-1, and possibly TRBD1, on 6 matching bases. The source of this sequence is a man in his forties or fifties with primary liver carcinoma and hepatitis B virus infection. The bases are TGTGTCAGCAGGGGACCTATGAGCGCCACTGAAGCTTTCTTT. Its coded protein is CVSRGPMSATEAFF.